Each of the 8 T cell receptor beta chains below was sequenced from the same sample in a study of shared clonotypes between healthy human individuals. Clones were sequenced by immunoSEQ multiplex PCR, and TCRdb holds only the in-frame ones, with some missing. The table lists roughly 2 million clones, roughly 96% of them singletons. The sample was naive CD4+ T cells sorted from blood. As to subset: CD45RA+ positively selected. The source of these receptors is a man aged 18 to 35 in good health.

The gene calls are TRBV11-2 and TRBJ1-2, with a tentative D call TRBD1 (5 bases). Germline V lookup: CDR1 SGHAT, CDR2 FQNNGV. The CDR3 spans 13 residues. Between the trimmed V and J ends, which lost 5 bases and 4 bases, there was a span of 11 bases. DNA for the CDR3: TGTGCCAGCAGCCCGGACATTAGCTATGGCTACACCTTC. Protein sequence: CASSPDISYGYTF.

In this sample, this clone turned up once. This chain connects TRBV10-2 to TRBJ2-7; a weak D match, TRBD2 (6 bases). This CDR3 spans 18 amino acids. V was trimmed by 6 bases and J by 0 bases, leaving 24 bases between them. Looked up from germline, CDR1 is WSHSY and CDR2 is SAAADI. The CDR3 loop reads CASSPGGRAKIFSYEQYF. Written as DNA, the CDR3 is TGCGCCAGCAGCCCAGGAGGGCGCGCAAAAATTTTCTCCTACGAGCAGTACTTC.

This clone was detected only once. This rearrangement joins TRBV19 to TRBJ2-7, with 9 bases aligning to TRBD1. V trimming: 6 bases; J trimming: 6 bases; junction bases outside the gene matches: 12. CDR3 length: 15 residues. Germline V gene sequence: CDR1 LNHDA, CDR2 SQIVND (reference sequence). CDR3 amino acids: CASSLPGQGQFEQYF. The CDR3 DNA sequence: TGTGCCAGTAGCCTACCGGGACAGGGTCAGTTCGAGCAGTACTTC. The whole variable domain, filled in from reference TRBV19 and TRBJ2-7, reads DGGITQSPKYLFRKEGQNVTLSCEQNLNHDAMYWYRQDPGQGLRLIYYSQIVNDFQKGDIAEGYSVSREKKESFPLTVTSAQKNPTAFYLCASSLPGQGQFEQYFGPGTRLTVT.

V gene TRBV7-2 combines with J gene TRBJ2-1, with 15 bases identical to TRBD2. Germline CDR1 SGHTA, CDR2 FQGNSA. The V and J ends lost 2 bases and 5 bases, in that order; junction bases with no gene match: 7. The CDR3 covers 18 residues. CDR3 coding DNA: TGTGCCAGCAGCTTACCCGGACTAGCGGGGGGGCATGACAATGAGCAGTTCTTC. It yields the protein CASSLPGLAGGHDNEQFF.

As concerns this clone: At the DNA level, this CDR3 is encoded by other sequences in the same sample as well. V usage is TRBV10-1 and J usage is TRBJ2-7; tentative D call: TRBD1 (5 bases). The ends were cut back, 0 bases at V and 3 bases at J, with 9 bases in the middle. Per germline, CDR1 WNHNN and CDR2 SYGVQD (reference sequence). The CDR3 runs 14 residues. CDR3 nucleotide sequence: TGCGCCAGCAGTGAGTCGGGCAGGGACTACGAGCAGTACTTC. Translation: CASSESGRDYEQYF.

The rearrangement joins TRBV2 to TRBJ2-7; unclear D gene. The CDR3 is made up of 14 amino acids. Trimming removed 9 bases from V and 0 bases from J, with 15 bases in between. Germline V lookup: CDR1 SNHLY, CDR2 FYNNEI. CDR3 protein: CASTERGSSYEQYF. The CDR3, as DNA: TGTGCCAGTACCGAGAGAGGTAGCTCCTACGAGCAGTACTTC.

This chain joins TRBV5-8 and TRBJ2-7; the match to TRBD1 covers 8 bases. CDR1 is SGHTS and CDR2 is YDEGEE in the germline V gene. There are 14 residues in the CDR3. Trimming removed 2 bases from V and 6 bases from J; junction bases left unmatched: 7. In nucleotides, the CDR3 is TGTGCCAGCAGCTTAGGGGCAGGGGGCTTCGAGCAGTACTTC. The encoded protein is CASSLGAGGFEQYF.

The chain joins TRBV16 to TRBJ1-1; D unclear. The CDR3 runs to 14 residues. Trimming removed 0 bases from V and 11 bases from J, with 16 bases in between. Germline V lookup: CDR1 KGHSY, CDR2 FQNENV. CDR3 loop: CASSQSVVNFKAFF. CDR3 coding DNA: TGTGCCAGCAGCCAATCGGTAGTGAACTTCAAGGCTTTCTTT.